The next 9 T cell receptor beta chains were all read from a single sample in a study of blood T cell repertoires in COVID-19. Sequenced by immunoSEQ multiplex PCR; TCRdb stores in-frame clones only, minus some. This table has approximately 65,000 clones, approximately 79% appearing once. Sequenced: peripheral blood. All receptors derive from a woman older than 75 with active or convalescent COVID-19.

The V gene is TRBV6-5, the J gene TRBJ2-5; D might be TRBD2 (5 bases). Germline-derived CDR1 and CDR2 are MNHEY and SVGAGI. CDR3 length: 14 residues. Trimming stripped 6 bases from V and 5 bases from J, with 16 bases between. Here the CDR3 reads CASSSRVAQETQYF. CDR3 nucleotide sequence: TGTGCCAGCAGCTCCAGAGTAGCGCAGGAGACCCAGTACTTC.

The V and J genes are TRBV5-1 and TRBJ1-1, with D uncertain. Germline V gene sequence: CDR1 SGHRS, CDR2 YFSETQ. The V and J ends lost 4 bases and 1 base respectively, with 11 bases between them. The CDR3 contains 14 residues. This CDR3 is CASSPILGNTEAFF. The CDR3 region has the DNA TGCGCCAGCAGCCCAATCCTCGGGAACACTGAAGCTTTCTTT.

In this sample, this clone turned up a few times. The genes are TRBV2 and TRBJ1-2, with 9 bases identical to TRBD1. The CDR3 is 15 amino acids. Germline CDR1 SNHLY, CDR2 FYNNEI. J lost 4 bases, V lost 7 bases, and 10 bases had no gene match. The CDR3 region is CASNSPGQGTYGYTF. In DNA form, the CDR3 reads TGTGCCAGCAATTCCCCGGGACAGGGTACCTATGGCTACACCTTC.

This clone occurred a few times. This CDR3 reads CASGLSGNQPQHF. The CDR3 DNA reads TGTGCTAGTGGTTTGTCCGGGAATCAGCCCCAGCATTTT. This rearrangement joins TRBV12-5 to TRBJ1-5, with D unresolved. The germline gives CDR1 LGHNT, CDR2 FRNRAP. V was cut by 2 bases and J by 4 bases, with 6 bases left in between. CDR3 length equals 13 residues.

This clone turned up a few times. This chain joins TRBV11-2 and TRBJ1-2; 7 positions agree with TRBD1. V lost 1 base to trimming and J lost 3 bases; unmatched junction nucleotides: 2. Germline-derived CDR1 and CDR2 are SGHAT and FQNNGV. This CDR3 is 14 amino acids long. CDR3 amino acids: CASSLGQGDYGYTF. The DNA of the CDR3 is TGTGCCAGCAGCTTAGGACAGGGCGACTATGGCTACACCTTC.

The chain recombines TRBV12-3 or TRBV12-4 with TRBJ2-7, with D unresolved. The CDR3 is 13 amino acids. The germline V and J ends were trimmed by 6 bases and 0 bases, with 9 bases remaining between them. CDR3 sequence (DNA): TGTGCCAGCAGCCTGACACTCTCCTACGAGCAGTACTTC. It translates to CASSLTLSYEQYF.

This chain connects TRBV19 to TRBJ1-1; D remains ambiguous. The germline CDR1 and CDR2 sequences are LNHDA and SQIVND (reference sequence). The V end lost 5 bases, the J end lost 0 bases, and 7 bases lay between the germline ends. CDR3 length: 13 amino acids. CDR3 sequence: CASSSQMNTEAFF. CDR3 nucleotides: TGTGCCAGTAGTTCCCAGATGAACACTGAAGCTTTCTTT. Supplemented by reference TRBV19 and TRBJ1-1, the full variable domain reads DGGITQSPKYLFRKEGQNVTLSCEQNLNHDAMYWYRQDPGQGLRLIYYSQIVNDFQKGDIAEGYSVSREKKESFPLTVTSAQKNPTAFYLCASSSQMNTEAFFGQGTRLTVV.

This clone has only a few counts. The V call is TRBV6-8, the J call TRBJ1-3, with 7 bases lining up with TRBD1. V lost 10 bases, J lost 3 bases, and 12 bases stayed unmatched. Germline V gene data show CDR1 as MNHGY and CDR2 as SAAAGT. There are 15 residues in the CDR3. The CDR3 spells CANSLHRGCGNTIYF. The CDR3 DNA reads as TGTGCCAACTCGCTCCACAGGGGATGTGGAAACACCATATATTTT.

J is TRBJ1-2 and V is TRBV10-2, with 8 nucleotides matching TRBD1. The CDR3 has 18 residues. The V gene end was trimmed by 6 bases and the J gene end by 7 bases; junction bases not matched to a gene: 22. Germline V gene lookup returns CDR1 WSHSY and CDR2 SAAADI. The CDR3 DNA reads TGCGCCAGCAGAATGTCCGGGACAGGCCATTTTGGGATCCTTGGCTACACCTTC. Residues: CASRMSGTGHFGILGYTF.